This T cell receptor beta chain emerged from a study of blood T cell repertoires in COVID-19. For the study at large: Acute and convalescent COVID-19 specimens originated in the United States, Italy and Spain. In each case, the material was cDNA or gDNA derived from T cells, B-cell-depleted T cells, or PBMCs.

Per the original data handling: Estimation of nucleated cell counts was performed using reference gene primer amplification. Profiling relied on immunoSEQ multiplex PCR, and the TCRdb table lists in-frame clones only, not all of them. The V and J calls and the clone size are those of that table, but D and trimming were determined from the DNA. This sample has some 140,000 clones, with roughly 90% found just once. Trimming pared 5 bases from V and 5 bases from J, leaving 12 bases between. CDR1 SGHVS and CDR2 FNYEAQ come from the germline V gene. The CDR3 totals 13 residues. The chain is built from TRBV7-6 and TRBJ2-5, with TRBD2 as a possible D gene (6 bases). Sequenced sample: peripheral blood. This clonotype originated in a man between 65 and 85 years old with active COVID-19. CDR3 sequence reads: CASSRRGFETQYF. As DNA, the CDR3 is TGTGCCAGCAGCCGACGGGGGTTCGAGACCCAGTACTTC.